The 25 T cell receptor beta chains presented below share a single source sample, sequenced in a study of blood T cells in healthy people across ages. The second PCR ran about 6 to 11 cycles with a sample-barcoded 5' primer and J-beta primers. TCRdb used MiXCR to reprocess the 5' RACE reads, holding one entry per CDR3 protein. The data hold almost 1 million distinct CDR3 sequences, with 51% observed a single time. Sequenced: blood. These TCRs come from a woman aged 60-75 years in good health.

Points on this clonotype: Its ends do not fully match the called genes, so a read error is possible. CDR3 sequence (DNA): TGCGCCAGCAGCTTGTGGACAGGGGTGTCCGGGGTCAACGTCCTAACTTTC. It yields the protein CASSLWTGVSGVNVLTF. The chain couples TRBV5-1 to TRBJ2-6, with TRBD1 matching 9 bases. Germline CDR1 reads SGHRS; CDR2 reads YFSETQ. The CDR3 has 17 amino acids.

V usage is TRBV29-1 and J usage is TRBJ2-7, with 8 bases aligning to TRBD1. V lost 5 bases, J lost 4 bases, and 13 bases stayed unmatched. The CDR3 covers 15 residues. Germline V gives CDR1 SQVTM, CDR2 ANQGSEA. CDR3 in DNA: TGCAGCGTTAAGCAGGGGGCCCAACACTCTTACGAGCAGTACTTC. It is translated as CSVKQGAQHSYEQYF.

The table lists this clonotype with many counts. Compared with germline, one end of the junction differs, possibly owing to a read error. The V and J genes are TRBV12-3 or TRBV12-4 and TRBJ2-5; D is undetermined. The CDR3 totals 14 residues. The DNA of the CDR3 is TGTGCCAGCAGCTTAGTAGGATCCCAAGAGACCCAGTACTTC. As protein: CASSLVGSQETQYF.

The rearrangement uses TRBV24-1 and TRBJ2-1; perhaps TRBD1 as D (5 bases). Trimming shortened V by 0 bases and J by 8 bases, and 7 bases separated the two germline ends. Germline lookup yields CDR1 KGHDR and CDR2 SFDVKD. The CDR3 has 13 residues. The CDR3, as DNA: TGTGCCACCAGTGATTTGAGGGGCTATGAGCAGTTCTTC. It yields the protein CATSDLRGYEQFF.

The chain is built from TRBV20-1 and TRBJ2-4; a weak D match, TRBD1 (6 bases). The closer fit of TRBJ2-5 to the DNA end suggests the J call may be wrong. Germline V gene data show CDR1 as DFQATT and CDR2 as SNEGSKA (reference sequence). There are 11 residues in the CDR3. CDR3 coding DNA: TGCAGTGCTTTCAGGGGAGAGACCCAGTACTTC. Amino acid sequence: CSAFRGETQYF.

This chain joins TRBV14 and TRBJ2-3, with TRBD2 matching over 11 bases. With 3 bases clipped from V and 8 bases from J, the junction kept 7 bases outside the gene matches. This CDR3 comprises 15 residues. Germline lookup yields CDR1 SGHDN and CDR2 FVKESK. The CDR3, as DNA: TGTGCCAGCAGCCACGTAGCGGGAGGGAGGGCTACGCAGTATTTT. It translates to CASSHVAGGRATQYF.

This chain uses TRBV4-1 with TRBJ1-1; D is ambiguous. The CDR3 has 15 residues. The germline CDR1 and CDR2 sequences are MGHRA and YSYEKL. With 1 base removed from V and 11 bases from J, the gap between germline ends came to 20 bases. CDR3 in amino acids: CASSQVSSLAGDAFF. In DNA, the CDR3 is TGCGCCAGCAGCCAAGTGTCCAGTTTGGCAGGCGACGCTTTCTTT.

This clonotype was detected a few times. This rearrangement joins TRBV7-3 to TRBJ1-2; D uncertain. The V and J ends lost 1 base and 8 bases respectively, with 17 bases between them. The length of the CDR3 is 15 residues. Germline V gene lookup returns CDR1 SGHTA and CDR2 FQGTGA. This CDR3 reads CASSLSSSSLKGYTF. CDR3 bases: TGTGCCAGCAGCTTAAGTTCATCCAGTCTGAAGGGCTACACCTTC. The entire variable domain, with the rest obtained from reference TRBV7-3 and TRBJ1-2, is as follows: GAGVSQTPSNKVTEKGKYVELRCDPISGHTALYWYRQSLGQGPEFLIYFQGTGAADDSGLPNDRFFAVRPEGSVSTLKIQRTERGDSAVYLCASSLSSSSLKGYTFGSGTRLTVV.

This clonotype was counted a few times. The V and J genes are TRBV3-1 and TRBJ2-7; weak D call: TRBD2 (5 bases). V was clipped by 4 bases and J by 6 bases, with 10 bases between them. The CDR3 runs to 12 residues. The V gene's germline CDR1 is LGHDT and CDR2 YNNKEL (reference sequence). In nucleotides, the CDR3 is TGTGCCAGCAGCCCCGGGGATGGCGAGCAGTACTTC. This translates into CASSPGDGEQYF.

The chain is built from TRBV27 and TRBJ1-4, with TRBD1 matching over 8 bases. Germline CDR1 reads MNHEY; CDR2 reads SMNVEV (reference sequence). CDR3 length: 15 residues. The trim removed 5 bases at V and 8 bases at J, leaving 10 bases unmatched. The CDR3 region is CASSELQGGREKLFF. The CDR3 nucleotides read TGTGCCAGCAGTGAACTACAGGGGGGTCGGGAAAAACTGTTTTTT.

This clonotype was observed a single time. This CDR3 is CASSPGTVPKLFF. The CDR3 bases are TGTGCCAGCAGTCCCGGGACAGTCCCAAAACTGTTTTTT. The V and J genes are TRBV6-1 and TRBJ1-4; 7 bases are shared with TRBD1. The V gene's germline CDR1 is MNHNS and CDR2 SASEGT. This CDR3 has 13 residues. After removal of 5 bases from V and 10 bases from J, the junction contained 7 bases not matched to a gene.

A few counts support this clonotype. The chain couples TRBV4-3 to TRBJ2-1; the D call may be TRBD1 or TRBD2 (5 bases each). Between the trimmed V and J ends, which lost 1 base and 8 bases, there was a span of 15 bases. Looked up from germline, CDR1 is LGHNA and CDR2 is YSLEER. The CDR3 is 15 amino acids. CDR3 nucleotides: TGCGCCAGCAGCCAAGTCCGGGGCCTTAGGGATGAGCAGTTCTTC. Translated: CASSQVRGLRDEQFF.

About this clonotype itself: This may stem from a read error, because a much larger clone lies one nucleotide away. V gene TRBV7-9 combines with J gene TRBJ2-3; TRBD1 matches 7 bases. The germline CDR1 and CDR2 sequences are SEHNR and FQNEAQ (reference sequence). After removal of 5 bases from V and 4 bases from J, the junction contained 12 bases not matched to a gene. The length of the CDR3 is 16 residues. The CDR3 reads CASSPGTGQTADTQYF. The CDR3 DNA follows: TGTGCCAGCAGCCCCGGCACGGGACAGACCGCAGATACGCAGTATTTT. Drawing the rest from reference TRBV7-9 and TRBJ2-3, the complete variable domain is DTGVSQNPRHKITKRGQNVTFRCDPISEHNRLYWYRQTLGQGPEFLTYFQNEAQLEKSRLLSDRFSAERPKGSFSTLEIQRTEQGDSAMYLCASSPGTGQTADTQYFGPGTRLTVL.

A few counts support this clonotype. The CDR3 loop reads CASSLEGRSLFSPLHF. The DNA for the CDR3 is TGTGCCAGCAGTTTGGAAGGCAGAAGCCTTTTTTCACCCCTCCACTTT. The chain is built from TRBV27 and TRBJ1-6; D ambiguous. Trimming took off 3 bases at V and 9 bases at J, with 18 bases between the two ends. The CDR3 spans 16 residues. From germline, CDR1 is MNHEY and CDR2 SMNVEV (reference sequence).

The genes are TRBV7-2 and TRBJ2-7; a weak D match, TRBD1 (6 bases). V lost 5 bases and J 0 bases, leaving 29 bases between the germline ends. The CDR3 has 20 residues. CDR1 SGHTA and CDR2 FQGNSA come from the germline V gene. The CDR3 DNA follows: TGTGCCAGCAGCGTCCAAGTAGGACAGCATAAAAGTTCTAGCTCCTACGAGCAGTACTTC. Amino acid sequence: CASSVQVGQHKSSSSYEQYF.

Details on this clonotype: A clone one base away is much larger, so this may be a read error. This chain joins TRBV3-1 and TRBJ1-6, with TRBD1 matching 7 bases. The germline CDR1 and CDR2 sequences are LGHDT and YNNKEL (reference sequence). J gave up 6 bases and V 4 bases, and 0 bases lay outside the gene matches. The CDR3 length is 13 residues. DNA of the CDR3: TGTGCCAGCAGCCGGGACAGTAATTCACCCCTCCACTTT. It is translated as CASSRDSNSPLHF.

CDR3 protein: CASSPRMEEADTQYF. The CDR3 bases are TGTGCCAGCTCACCACGGATGGAAGAGGCAGATACGCAGTATTTT. The V gene is TRBV18, the J gene TRBJ2-3; D remains unclear. There are 15 residues in the CDR3. Germline lookup yields CDR1 KGHSH and CDR2 LQKENI. V lost 1 base to trimming and J lost 4 bases, with 12 bases between them.

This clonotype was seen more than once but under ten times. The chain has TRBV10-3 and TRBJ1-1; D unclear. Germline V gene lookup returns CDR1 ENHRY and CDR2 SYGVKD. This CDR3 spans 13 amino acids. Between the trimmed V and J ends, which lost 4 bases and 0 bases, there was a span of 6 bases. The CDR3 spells CAISGLVNTEAFF. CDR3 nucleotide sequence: TGTGCCATCAGTGGATTGGTGAACACTGAAGCTTTCTTT.

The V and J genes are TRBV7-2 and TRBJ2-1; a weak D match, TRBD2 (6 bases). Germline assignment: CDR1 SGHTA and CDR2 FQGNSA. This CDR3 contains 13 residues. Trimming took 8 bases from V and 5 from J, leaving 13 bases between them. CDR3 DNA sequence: TGTGCCAGCCGACCGGAGGGACACAATGAGCAGTTCTTC. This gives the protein CASRPEGHNEQFF.

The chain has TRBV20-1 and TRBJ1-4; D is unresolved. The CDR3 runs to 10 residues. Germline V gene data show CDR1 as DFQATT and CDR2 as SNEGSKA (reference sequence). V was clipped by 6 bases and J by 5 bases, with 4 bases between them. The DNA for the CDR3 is TGCAGTGCCCCGAATGAAAAACTGTTTTTT. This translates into CSAPNEKLFF.

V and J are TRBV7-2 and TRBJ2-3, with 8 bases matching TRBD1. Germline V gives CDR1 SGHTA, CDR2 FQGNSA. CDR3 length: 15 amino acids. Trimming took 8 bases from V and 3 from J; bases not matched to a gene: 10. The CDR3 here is CASRNRGLRTDTQYF. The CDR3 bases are TGTGCCAGCCGCAACAGGGGGTTGAGGACAGATACGCAGTATTTT. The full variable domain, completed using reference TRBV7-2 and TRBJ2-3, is GAGVSQSPSNKVTEKGKDVELRCDPISGHTALYWYRQSLGQGLEFLIYFQGNSAPDKSGLPSDRFSAERTGGSVSTLTIQRTQQEDSAVYLCASRNRGLRTDTQYFGPGTRLTVL.

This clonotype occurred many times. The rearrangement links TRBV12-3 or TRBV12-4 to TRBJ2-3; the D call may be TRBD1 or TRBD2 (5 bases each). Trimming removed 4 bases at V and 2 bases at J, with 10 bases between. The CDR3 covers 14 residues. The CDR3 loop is CASSSGPLTDTQYF. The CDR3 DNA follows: TGTGCCAGCAGTTCGGGACCACTCACAGATACGCAGTATTTT.

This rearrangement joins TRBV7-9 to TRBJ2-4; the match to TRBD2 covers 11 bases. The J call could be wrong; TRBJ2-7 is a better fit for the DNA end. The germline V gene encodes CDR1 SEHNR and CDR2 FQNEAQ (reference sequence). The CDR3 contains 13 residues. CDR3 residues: CASRELAGVEQYF. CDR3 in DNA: TGTGCCAGCAGAGAACTAGCGGGAGTCGAGCAGTACTTC.

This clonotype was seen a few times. The CDR3 DNA is TGCAGTGCTAGAGGTCCGGCCTGGTCCCAGTACTTC. As protein: CSARGPAWSQYF. V is TRBV20-1 and J is TRBJ2-7; D is unresolved. In germline, CDR1 is DFQATT, CDR2 SNEGSKA (reference sequence). This CDR3 contains 12 residues. The V gene lost 1 base and the J gene lost 10 bases, with 14 bases spanning the gap.

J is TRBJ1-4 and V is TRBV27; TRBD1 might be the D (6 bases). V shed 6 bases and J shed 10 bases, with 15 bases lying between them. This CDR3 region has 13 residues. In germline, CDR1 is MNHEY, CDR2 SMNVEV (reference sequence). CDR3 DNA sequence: TGTGCCAGCAGCCTACGCCAGGGGAGAAAACTGTTTTTT. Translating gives CASSLRQGRKLFF.